These 6 T cell receptor beta chains were all obtained from the same sample, sequenced in a study of shared clonotypes between healthy human individuals. Naive-designated CD8 cells lacked CD45RO, were positively enriched for CCR7, and omitted terminally differentiated effector memory CD45RA+ cells. The repertoire was sequenced with immunoSEQ multiplex PCR; TCRdb's copy has only in-frame clones and lacks some. In the table there are over 2 million clones, less than 95% of which are singletons. Material for sequencing was naive CD8+ T cells sorted from blood. The receptors were sampled from a man aged 18 to 30 in good health.

The genes are TRBV30 and TRBJ2-7; 14 positions agree with TRBD2. Germline V lookup: CDR1 GTSNPN, CDR2 SVGIG (reference sequence). The CDR3 totals 18 residues. The V gene end was trimmed by 7 bases and the J gene end by 1 base; junction bases not matched to a gene: 15. The CDR3 coding sequence is TGTGCCTATCAACTGCGGACTAGCGGGGGGCCTAGTTCCTACGAGCAGTACTTC. Translation: CAYQLRTSGGPSSYEQYF.

V and J are TRBV4-1 and TRBJ1-5; weak D call: TRBD1 (5 bases). V lost 3 bases and J lost 6, with 12 bases in between. The CDR3 has 14 amino acids. Germline V CDR1 and CDR2: MGHRA, YSYEKL. CDR3 protein: CASSHGGGSQPQHF. For the CDR3, the DNA is TGCGCCAGCAGCCACGGGGGGGGGAGTCAGCCCCAGCATTTT.

The rearrangement uses TRBV10-3 and TRBJ1-3, with D tentatively TRBD1 (6 bases). The CDR3 is made up of 16 amino acids. CDR1 and CDR2 from the germline V gene are ENHRY and SYGVKD. The V gene lost 5 bases and the J gene lost 0 bases, with 14 bases spanning the gap. The CDR3 nucleotides read TGTGCCATCAGTACAGGACAGTTGAACTCTGGAAACACCATATATTTT. As protein: CAISTGQLNSGNTIYF.

With respect to this clone: Other DNA sequences of this sample code for an identical CDR3. This rearrangement joins TRBV7-6 to TRBJ2-5; D uncertain. The CDR3 spans 14 residues. Trimming pared 3 bases from V and 2 bases from J, leaving 10 bases between. Germline V CDR1 and CDR2: SGHVS, FNYEAQ. Here the CDR3 reads CASSFLAGQETQYF. Here the CDR3 DNA reads TGTGCCAGCAGCTTTTTAGCCGGACAAGAGACCCAGTACTTC.

The chain uses TRBV6-5 and TRBJ2-7; 11 nucleotides match TRBD1. Germline V gives CDR1 MNHEY, CDR2 SVGAGI. The ends lost 4 bases at V and 3 bases at J; junction bases unmatched: 5. CDR3 length: 15 amino acids. CDR3 nucleotides: TGTGCCAGCAGTTCCCGGACAGGGGGCTTCTACGAGCAGTACTTC. Translated: CASSSRTGGFYEQYF.

The V and J genes are TRBV9 and TRBJ2-5; 10 positions match TRBD1. Trimming took 2 bases from V and 3 from J; bases not matched to a gene: 1. The CDR3 is made up of 14 amino acids. Germline V gene sequence: CDR1 SGDLS, CDR2 YYNGEE. The CDR3 sequence is CASSVTGGKETQYF. The CDR3 DNA sequence: TGTGCCAGCAGCGTGACAGGGGGCAAAGAGACCCAGTACTTC.